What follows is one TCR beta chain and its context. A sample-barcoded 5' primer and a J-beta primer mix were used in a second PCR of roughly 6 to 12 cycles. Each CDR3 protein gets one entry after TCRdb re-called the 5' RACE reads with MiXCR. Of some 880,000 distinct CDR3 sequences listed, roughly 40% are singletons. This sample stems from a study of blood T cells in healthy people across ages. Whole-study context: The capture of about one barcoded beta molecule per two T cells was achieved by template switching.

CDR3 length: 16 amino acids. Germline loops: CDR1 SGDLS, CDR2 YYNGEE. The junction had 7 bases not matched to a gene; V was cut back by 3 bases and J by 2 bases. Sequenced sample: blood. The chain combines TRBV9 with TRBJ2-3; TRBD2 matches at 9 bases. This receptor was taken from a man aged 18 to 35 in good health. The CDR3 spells CASSGPSGTYTDTQYF. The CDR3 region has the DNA TGTGCCAGCAGCGGCCCTAGCGGGACCTACACAGATACGCAGTATTTT. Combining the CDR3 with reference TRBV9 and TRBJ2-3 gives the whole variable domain DSGVTQTPKHLITATGQRVTLRCSPRSGDLSVYWYQQSLDQGLQFLIQYYNGEERAKGNILERFSAQQFPDLHSELNLSSLELGDSALYFCASSGPSGTYTDTQYFGPGTRLTVL.